Below, 21 T cell receptor beta chains from the same sample are listed, as sequenced in a study of shared clonotypes between healthy human individuals. Terminally differentiated effector memory CD45RA+ cells were excluded from the naive CD8 cells, which were CD45RO-negative and positively selected for CCR7. Generated by immunoSEQ multiplex PCR, the TCRdb table keeps only in-frame clones and is missing some. Of about 2.2 million clones listed, 90% to 95% are singletons. Specimen: naive CD8+ T cells from PBMCs. These receptors were taken from a young man in good health. Some clones in this sample may be carry-over from other donors' samples.

This chain connects TRBV9 to TRBJ2-1, with 12 bases that match TRBD2. Germline-derived CDR1 and CDR2 are SGDLS and YYNGEE. The CDR3 contains 17 residues. With 3 bases clipped from V and 6 bases from J, the junction kept 10 bases outside the gene matches. CDR3 coding DNA: TGTGCCAGCAGCGGTCGGACTAGCGGGAATTTCCCCAATGAGCAGTTCTTC. Protein sequence: CASSGRTSGNFPNEQFF.

V is TRBV2 and J is TRBJ1-5; D not certain. Between the trimmed V and J ends, which lost 0 bases and 4 bases, there was a span of 4 bases. CDR3 length equals 13 residues. The germline gives CDR1 SNHLY, CDR2 FYNNEI. The DNA of the CDR3 is TGTGCCAGCAGTGAAGCTTATAATCAGCCCCAGCATTTT. Translated, it gives CASSEAYNQPQHF.

The V gene is TRBV5-4, the J gene TRBJ2-7, with D unresolved. V gave up 0 bases and J gave up 3 bases, with 10 bases separating them. This CDR3 has 14 amino acids. Germline V gene lookup returns CDR1 SGHNT and CDR2 YYREEE (reference sequence). The CDR3, as DNA: TGTGCCAGCAGCTTGGGCGGAACCCACTACGAGCAGTACTTC. This sequence encodes CASSLGGTHYEQYF.

In its sample, this clone was seen once. V and J are TRBV19 and TRBJ2-2; 10 nucleotides line up with TRBD1. V lost 9 bases to trimming and J lost 8 bases; unmatched junction nucleotides: 12. CDR1 and CDR2 from the germline V gene are LNHDA and SQIVND (reference sequence). This CDR3 spans 15 amino acids. Here the CDR3 DNA reads TGTGCCAGCGTCCACTGGACAGGGGGAGGAGGGGAGCTGTTTTTT. This translates into CASVHWTGGGGELFF.

This chain joins TRBV7-9 and TRBJ2-7, with 9 bases lining up with TRBD1. Germline CDR1 SEHNR, CDR2 FQNEAQ (reference sequence). V shed 6 bases, J shed 3 bases, and the junction held 9 bases outside the gene matches. CDR3 length: 15 amino acids. The CDR3 coding sequence is TGTGCCAGCAGTTCCTCCGGGACAGGGATCTACGAGCAGTACTTC. Translation gives CASSSSGTGIYEQYF.

The J gene is TRBJ2-3, the V gene TRBV7-3; tentative D call: TRBD2 (5 bases). The CDR3 has 13 amino acids. V lost 5 bases, J lost 2 bases, and 8 bases lay in between. The germline V gene has CDR1 SGHTA and CDR2 FQGTGA. The CDR3 is CASSQDSTDTQYF. CDR3 in DNA: TGTGCCAGCAGCCAGGACTCCACAGATACGCAGTATTTT.

Of note for this clone: The same CDR3 arises from other DNA sequences in this sample as well. This rearrangement joins TRBV9 to TRBJ2-1; possibly TRBD2 for D (6 bases). Per the germline V gene, CDR1 is SGDLS and CDR2 is YYNGEE. Trimming removed 0 bases at V and 2 bases at J, with 9 bases between. This CDR3 has 15 amino acids. This chain's CDR3 is CASSVGGVAYNEQFF. CDR3 nucleotides: TGTGCCAGCAGCGTAGGGGGGGTCGCCTACAATGAGCAGTTCTTC.

The DNA of the CDR3 is TGTGCCAGCAGTGACTTGGGGGCGAGGGAGCCCCAGCATTTT. This translates into CASSDLGAREPQHF. V and J are TRBV28 and TRBJ1-5, with D maybe TRBD1 (6 bases). V lost 5 bases, J lost 8 bases, and 16 bases lay in between. CDR3 size: 14 residues. CDR1 and CDR2 (germline): MDHEN, SYDVKM.

The genes are TRBV4-2 and TRBJ2-2; D unresolved. The CDR3 has 19 amino acids. In germline, CDR1 is LGHNA, CDR2 YNFKEQ. Trimming stripped 0 bases from V and 1 base from J, with 18 bases between. CDR3: CASSQDTSTRELNTGELFF. The CDR3 DNA sequence: TGTGCCAGCAGCCAAGATACTTCGACCCGAGAATTGAACACCGGGGAGCTGTTTTTT.

This sequence joins TRBV19 and TRBJ2-1, with D unresolved. The germline gives CDR1 LNHDA, CDR2 SQIVND (reference sequence). The CDR3 is 14 amino acids. Trimming left V 2 bases short and J 4 bases short, with 9 bases between. This chain's CDR3 is CASSITSEYNEQFF. The CDR3 nucleotides read TGTGCCAGTAGTATAACGTCAGAATACAATGAGCAGTTCTTC.

V usage is TRBV5-1 and J usage is TRBJ2-7, with 10 bases fitting TRBD2. V lost 4 bases, J lost 4 bases, and 5 bases stayed unmatched. CDR3 length: 14 amino acids. The germline gives CDR1 SGHRS, CDR2 YFSETQ. DNA for the CDR3: TGCGCCAGCAGCGCGGGACTAGCGCGATACGAGCAGTACTTC. This sequence encodes CASSAGLARYEQYF.

V gene TRBV19 combines with J gene TRBJ2-3; 9 bases are a match to TRBD1. J lost 6 bases, V lost 3 bases, and 4 bases had no gene match. The CDR3 is made up of 14 amino acids. Germline V gene sequence: CDR1 LNHDA, CDR2 SQIVND (reference sequence). The CDR3 region is CASSMDRGTDTQYF. CDR3 sequence (DNA): TGTGCCAGTAGTATGGACAGGGGAACCGATACGCAGTATTTT.

The chain's CDR3 is CASSRDRGTLNTEAFF. The CDR3 region has the DNA TGTGCCAGCAGCCGGGACAGGGGAACTTTAAACACTGAAGCTTTCTTT. The V and J genes are TRBV14 and TRBJ1-1; TRBD1 matches at 10 bases. Germline CDR1 SGHDN, CDR2 FVKESK. J lost 2 bases, V lost 4 bases, and 7 bases had no gene match. The CDR3 consists of 16 residues.

In this sample, this clone turned up once. In DNA, the CDR3 is TGTGCCAGCAGCTTACTGACAACCTACTATGGCTACACCTTC. It specifies CASSLLTTYYGYTF. The rearrangement joins TRBV7-9 to TRBJ1-2, with D uncertain. Germline values: CDR1 SEHNR, CDR2 FQNEAQ (reference sequence). This CDR3 region has 14 residues. The V end lost 2 bases, the J end lost 3 bases, and 10 bases lay between the germline ends. Filled out from reference TRBV7-9 and TRBJ1-2, the complete variable domain reads DTGVSQNPRHKITKRGQNVTFRCDPISEHNRLYWYRQTLGQGPEFLTYFQNEAQLEKSRLLSDRFSAERPKGSFSTLEIQRTEQGDSAMYLCASSLLTTYYGYTFGSGTRLTVV.

This rearrangement joins TRBV27 to TRBJ1-2; 7 bases fit TRBD1. Germline CDR1 is MNHEY and CDR2 is SMNVEV (reference sequence). The trim removed 5 bases at V and 4 bases at J, leaving 7 bases unmatched. The CDR3 totals 14 residues. The CDR3 region is CASSIGGSGYGYTF. The CDR3 nucleotides read TGTGCCAGCAGTATAGGGGGCAGTGGCTATGGCTACACCTTC.

The chain combines TRBV9 with TRBJ2-4; the match to TRBD1 covers 12 bases. The CDR3 spans 17 residues. V lost 4 bases and J lost 7; bases outside the gene matches: 12. CDR1 SGDLS and CDR2 YYNGEE come from the germline V gene. CDR3 region: CASSQFRDRGPRNIQYF. In DNA form, the CDR3 reads TGTGCCAGCAGCCAATTCCGGGACAGGGGGCCCAGGAACATTCAGTACTTC.

The V and J genes are TRBV19 and TRBJ1-5, with D perhaps matching TRBD1 (5 bases). Germline values: CDR1 LNHDA, CDR2 SQIVND (reference sequence). This CDR3 comprises 12 residues. Trimming cost V 8 bases and J 8 bases, with 13 bases left between them. The CDR3 is CASWDFPEPQHF. In nucleotides, the CDR3 is TGTGCCAGTTGGGACTTTCCGGAGCCCCAGCATTTT.

The genes are TRBV5-6 and TRBJ2-7, with TRBD2 matching 8 bases. Losses at the gene ends were 4 bases for V and 2 bases for J; bases not matched to a gene: 8. The CDR3 totals 15 residues. Germline V gene sequence: CDR1 SGHDT, CDR2 YYEEEE. DNA for the CDR3: TGTGCCAGCAGCCCTAGCGGGCTTGGTACCTACGAGCAGTACTTC. Translation: CASSPSGLGTYEQYF.

The chain has TRBV27 and TRBJ1-2; TRBD1 is a possible D gene (6 bases). V was cut by 3 bases and J by 4 bases, with 12 bases left in between. CDR3 length: 14 amino acids. CDR1 is MNHEY and CDR2 is SMNVEV in the germline V gene (reference sequence). DNA for the CDR3: TGTGCCAGCAGTTTCGTCGGGGGCGGCTATGGCTACACCTTC. Protein product: CASSFVGGGYGYTF.

V is TRBV29-1 and J is TRBJ2-2; 8 nucleotides line up with TRBD1. The CDR3 loop spans 14 amino acids. Looked up from germline, CDR1 is SQVTM and CDR2 is ANQGSEA. V lost 5 bases to trimming and J lost 4 bases; unmatched junction nucleotides: 6. The CDR3 region has the DNA TGCAGCGTTCCTAGGACAGGGCGCACCGGGGAGCTGTTTTTT. It codes for CSVPRTGRTGELFF.

This clone was seen once. The V gene is TRBV2, the J gene TRBJ1-2; possibly TRBD1 for D (6 bases). The germline gives CDR1 SNHLY, CDR2 FYNNEI. The CDR3 loop spans 16 amino acids. V lost 1 base, J lost 2 bases, and 14 bases lay in between. The CDR3 coding sequence is TGTGCCAGCAGTGAAGAGATGGGGGCGCGAAACTATGGCTACACCTTC. It specifies CASSEEMGARNYGYTF.